This TCR beta chain was recovered during a study of cytomegalovirus exposure and HLA in healthy donors. Whole-study findings and limits: TCR association rates varied by HLA locus in a later analysis, with DRB1 highest and HLA-C lowest. Later examination showed HLA-associated TCR beta chains had greater clonal expansion than equally common others. Reportedly, fewer N-insertions than the roughly 700-donor mean appeared in an Asian-associated ancestry cluster in a later analysis. Earlier analysis looked at TCR beta V segments, and most were productive about 90% or about 30% of the time.

13 Jbeta primers and 60 Vbeta primers were used for the PCR. The method was immunoSEQ multiplex PCR; TCRdb's version includes in-frame clones alone and lacks a portion of them. The repertoire holds about 150,000 clones, with roughly 62% as singletons. Germline trimming cut 2 bases from V and 11 bases from J; bases unmatched to any gene: 16. CDR1 SQVTM and CDR2 ANQGSEA come from the germline V gene. The CDR3 has 15 residues. Of note for this clone: As yet, its antigen is unknown.

This chain uses TRBV29-1 with TRBJ2-5; the match to TRBD2 covers 8 bases. Sequencing was carried out using PBMCs. This clonotype originated in a man in his sixties in good health and CMV-seronegative. The CDR3 region is CSVESPGRARGEQYF. The DNA of the CDR3 is TGCAGCGTTGAATCCCCCGGGAGGGCCAGAGGGGAGCAGTACTTC.